These 3 T cell receptor beta chains were all obtained from the same sample, sequenced in a study of blood T cell repertoires in COVID-19. TCRdb keeps only in-frame clones here, not all; method: immunoSEQ multiplex PCR. The sample carries approximately 670,000 clones, about nine tenths recorded once. Source material: peripheral blood. The receptors here all came from a woman under 30 with acute or convalescent COVID-19.

This clone has just one count. The rearrangement uses TRBV30 and TRBJ1-2; 7 nucleotides line up with TRBD1. The germline V gene has CDR1 GTSNPN and CDR2 SVGIG (reference sequence). V was clipped by 2 bases and J by 6 bases; unmatched bases: 6. This CDR3 has 13 residues. The CDR3 is CAWSLTGVDGYTF. DNA of the CDR3: TGTGCCTGGAGTTTAACAGGGGTCGATGGCTACACCTTC. Using reference TRBV30 and TRBJ1-2 for the parts outside the CDR3, the full variable domain is SQTIHQWPATLVQPVGSPLSLECTVEGTSNPNLYWYRQAAGRGLQLLFYSVGIGQISSEVPQNLSASRPQDRQFILSSKKLLLSDSGFYLCAWSLTGVDGYTFGSGTRLTVV.

The chain joins TRBV7-9 to TRBJ2-7; 10 positions agree with TRBD1. Germline CDR1 reads SEHNR; CDR2 reads FQNEAQ (reference sequence). CDR3 size: 14 residues. V shed 5 bases, J shed 4 bases, and the junction held 5 bases outside the gene matches. DNA of the CDR3: TGTGCCAGCAGCCCGACAGGGGGCCCTTACGAGCAGTACTTC. Translation gives CASSPTGGPYEQYF.

The V and J genes are TRBV27 and TRBJ2-7; 10 bases align to TRBD2. Germline-derived CDR1 and CDR2 are MNHEY and SMNVEV (reference sequence). The J segment lost 3 bases and the V segment lost 6 bases, leaving 8 bases of the junction unmatched. The CDR3 is made up of 15 amino acids. The CDR3 DNA follows: TGTGCCAGCAGCCCCCAGCGGGGGGGGATCTACGAGCAGTACTTC. Translation gives CASSPQRGGIYEQYF.